This T cell receptor (beta chain) appears in the sequencing data of a study of blood T cells in healthy people across ages. Looking at the study overall: Every two T cells gave about one barcoded beta molecule via template switching.

The germline gives CDR1 SGDLS, CDR2 YYNGEE. V was trimmed by 0 bases and J by 7 bases, leaving 14 bases between them. The CDR3 has 14 residues. A sample-barcoded 5' primer and a J-beta primer mix were used in a second PCR of roughly 6 to 12 cycles. Every individual sample yielded 2.5 million or more paired-end reads (each containing CDR3). A single record per CDR3 protein comes from TCRdb applying MiXCR to the 5' RACE reads. The sample gives about 780,000 distinct CDR3 sequences, more than 35% of which show up once; over 15% is in the top ten. Turning to this clonotype: The antigen remains unidentified.

Points from the study as a whole: Strong correlation was found linking TCR beta diversity to naive T cell percentage.

This sequence joins TRBV9 and TRBJ2-7; no definite D call. This clonotype was sampled from a man older than 75 in good health. Sequenced material: blood. The CDR3 bases are TGTGCCAGCAGCGTAGATGGCAGCCAAGGTGAGCAGTACTTC. Protein sequence: CASSVDGSQGEQYF. The full variable domain, its missing parts supplied by reference TRBV9 and TRBJ2-7, is DSGVTQTPKHLITATGQRVTLRCSPRSGDLSVYWYQQSLDQGLQFLIQYYNGEERAKGNILERFSAQQFPDLHSELNLSSLELGDSALYFCASSVDGSQGEQYFGPGTRLTVT.